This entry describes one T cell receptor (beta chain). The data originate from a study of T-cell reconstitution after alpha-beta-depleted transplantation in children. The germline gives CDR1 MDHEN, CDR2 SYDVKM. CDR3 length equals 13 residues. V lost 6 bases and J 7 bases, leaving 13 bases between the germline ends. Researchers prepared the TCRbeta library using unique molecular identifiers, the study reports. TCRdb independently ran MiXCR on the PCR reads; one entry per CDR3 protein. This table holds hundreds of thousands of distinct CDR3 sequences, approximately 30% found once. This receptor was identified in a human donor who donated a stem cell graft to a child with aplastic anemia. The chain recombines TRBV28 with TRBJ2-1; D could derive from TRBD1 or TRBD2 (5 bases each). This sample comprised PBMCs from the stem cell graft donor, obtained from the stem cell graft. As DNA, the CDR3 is TGTGCCAGCAGGGCAGGTGGGGGAAATGAGCAGTTCTTC. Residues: CASRAGGGNEQFF.